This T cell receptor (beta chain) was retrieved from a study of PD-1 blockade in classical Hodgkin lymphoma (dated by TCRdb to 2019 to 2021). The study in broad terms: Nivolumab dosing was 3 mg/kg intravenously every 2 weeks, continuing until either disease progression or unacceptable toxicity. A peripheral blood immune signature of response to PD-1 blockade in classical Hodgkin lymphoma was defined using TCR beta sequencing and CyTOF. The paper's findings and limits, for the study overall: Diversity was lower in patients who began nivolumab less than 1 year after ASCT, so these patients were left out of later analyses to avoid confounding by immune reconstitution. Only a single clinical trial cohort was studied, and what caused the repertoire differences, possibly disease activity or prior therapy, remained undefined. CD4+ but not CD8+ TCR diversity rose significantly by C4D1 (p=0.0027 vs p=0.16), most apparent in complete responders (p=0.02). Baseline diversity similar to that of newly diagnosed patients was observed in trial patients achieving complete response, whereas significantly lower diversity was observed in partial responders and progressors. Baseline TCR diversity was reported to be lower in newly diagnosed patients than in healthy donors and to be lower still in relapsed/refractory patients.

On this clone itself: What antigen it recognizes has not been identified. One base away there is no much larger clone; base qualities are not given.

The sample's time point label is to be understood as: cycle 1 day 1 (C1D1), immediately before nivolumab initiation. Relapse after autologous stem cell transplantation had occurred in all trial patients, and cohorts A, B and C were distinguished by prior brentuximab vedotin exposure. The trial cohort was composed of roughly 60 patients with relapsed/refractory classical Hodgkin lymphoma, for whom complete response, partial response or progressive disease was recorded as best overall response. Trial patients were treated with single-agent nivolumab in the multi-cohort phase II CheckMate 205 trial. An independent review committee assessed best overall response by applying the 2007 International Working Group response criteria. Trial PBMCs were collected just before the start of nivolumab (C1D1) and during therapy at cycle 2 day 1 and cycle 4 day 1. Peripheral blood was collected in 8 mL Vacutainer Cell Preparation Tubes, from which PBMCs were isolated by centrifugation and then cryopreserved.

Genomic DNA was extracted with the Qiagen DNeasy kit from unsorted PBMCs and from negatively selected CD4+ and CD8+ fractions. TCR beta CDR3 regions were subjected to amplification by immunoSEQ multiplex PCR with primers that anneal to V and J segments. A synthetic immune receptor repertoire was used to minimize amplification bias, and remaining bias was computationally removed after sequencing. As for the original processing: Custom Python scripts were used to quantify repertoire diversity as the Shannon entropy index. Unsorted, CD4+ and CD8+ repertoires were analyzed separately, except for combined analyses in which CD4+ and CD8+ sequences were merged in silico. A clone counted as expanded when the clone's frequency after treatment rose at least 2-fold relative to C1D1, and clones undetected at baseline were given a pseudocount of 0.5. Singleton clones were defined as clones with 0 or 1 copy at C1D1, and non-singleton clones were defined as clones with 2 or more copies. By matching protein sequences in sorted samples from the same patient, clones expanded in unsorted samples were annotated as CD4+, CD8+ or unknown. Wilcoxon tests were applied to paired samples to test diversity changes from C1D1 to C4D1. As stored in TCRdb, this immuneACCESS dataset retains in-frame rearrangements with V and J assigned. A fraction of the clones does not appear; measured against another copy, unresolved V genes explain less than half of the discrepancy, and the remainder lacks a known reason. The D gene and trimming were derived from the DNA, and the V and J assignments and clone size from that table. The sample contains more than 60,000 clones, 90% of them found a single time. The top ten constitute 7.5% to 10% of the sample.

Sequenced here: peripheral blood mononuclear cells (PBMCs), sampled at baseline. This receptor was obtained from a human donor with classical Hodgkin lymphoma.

The CDR3 protein sequence reads: CASSWQGLSYEQYF. DNA sequence: TGTGCCAGCAGTTGGCAGGGGCTCTCCTACGAGCAGTACTTC. The V and J genes are TRBV27 and TRBJ2-7; TRBD1 is possibly the D segment (6 matching bases). From the germline V gene (reference sequence), CDR1 is MNHEY and CDR2 is SMNVEV. The cysteine opens and the phenylalanine closes a CDR3 of 14 amino acids. Only the CDR3 DNA stays, 42 bases, in frame from base 1. The trim is 4 bases for V and 0 bases for J, with a gap of 10 bases between the germline ends.